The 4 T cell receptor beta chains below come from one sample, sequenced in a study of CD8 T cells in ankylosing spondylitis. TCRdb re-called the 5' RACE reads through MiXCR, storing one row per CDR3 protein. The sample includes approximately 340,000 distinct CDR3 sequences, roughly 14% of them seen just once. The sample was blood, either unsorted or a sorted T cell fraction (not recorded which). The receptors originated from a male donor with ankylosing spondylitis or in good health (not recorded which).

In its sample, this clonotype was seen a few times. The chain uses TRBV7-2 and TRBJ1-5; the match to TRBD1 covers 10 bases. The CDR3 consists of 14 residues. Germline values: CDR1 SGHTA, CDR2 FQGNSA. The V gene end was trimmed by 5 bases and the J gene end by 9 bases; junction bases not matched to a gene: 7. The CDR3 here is CASSPTGGAGPQHF. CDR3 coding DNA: TGTGCCAGCAGCCCGACAGGGGGCGCAGGGCCCCAGCATTTT.

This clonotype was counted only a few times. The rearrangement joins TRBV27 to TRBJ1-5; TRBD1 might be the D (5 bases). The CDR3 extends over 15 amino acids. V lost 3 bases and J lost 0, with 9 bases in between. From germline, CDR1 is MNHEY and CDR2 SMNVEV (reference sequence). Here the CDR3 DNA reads TGTGCCAGCAGTTTCGAGGGGTATAGCAATCAGCCCCAGCATTTT. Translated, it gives CASSFEGYSNQPQHF.

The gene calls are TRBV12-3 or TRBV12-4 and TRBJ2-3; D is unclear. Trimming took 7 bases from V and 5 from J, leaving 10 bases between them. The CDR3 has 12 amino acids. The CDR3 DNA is TGTGCCAGCAAACGGACCAAAGATACGCAGTATTTT. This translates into CASKRTKDTQYF.

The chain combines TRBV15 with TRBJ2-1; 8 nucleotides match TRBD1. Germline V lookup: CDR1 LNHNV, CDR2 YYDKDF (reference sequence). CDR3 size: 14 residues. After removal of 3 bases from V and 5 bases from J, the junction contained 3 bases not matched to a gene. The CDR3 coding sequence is TGTGCCACCAGCAGGGACAGGGTTGACAATGAGCAGTTCTTC. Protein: CATSRDRVDNEQFF.